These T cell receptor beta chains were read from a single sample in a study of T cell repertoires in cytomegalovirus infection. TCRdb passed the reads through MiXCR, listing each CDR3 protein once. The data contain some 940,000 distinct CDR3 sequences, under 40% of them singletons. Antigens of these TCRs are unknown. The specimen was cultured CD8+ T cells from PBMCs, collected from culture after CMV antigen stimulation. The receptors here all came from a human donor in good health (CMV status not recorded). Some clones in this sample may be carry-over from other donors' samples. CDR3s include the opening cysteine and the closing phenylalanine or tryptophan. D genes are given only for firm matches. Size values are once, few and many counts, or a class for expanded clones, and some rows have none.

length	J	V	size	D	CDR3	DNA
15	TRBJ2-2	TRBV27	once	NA	CTTTFGGRYTGERFF	TGTACCACCACCTTTGGGGGCCGATACACCGGGGAGCGGTTTTTT
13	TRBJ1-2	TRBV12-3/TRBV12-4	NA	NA	CASSFLKGYGYTF	TGTGCCAGCAGTTTTTTAAAGGGATATGGCTACACCTTC
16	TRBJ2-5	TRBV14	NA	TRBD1	CASSQDLYRGWETQYF	TGTGCCAGCAGCCAAGATCTGTACAGGGGGTGGGAGACCCAGTACTTC
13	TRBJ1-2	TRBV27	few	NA	CASSPPGLRGYTF	TGTGCCAGCAGCCCGCCAGGGTTGAGGGGCTACACCTTC
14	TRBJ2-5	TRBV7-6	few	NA	CASSLERGEETQYF	TGTGCCAGCAGCTTAGAAAGGGGCGAAGAGACCCAGTACTTC
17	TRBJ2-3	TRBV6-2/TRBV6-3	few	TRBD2	CASSYSGGTSGTDTQYF	TGTGCCAGCAGTTACTCGGGGGGAACTAGCGGCACAGATACGCAGTATTTT
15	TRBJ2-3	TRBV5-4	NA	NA	CASSPWDSNTDTQYF	TGTGCCAGCAGCCCTTGGGACTCCAACACAGATACGCAGTATTTT
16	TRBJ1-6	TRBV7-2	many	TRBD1	CASSRKDRGLGSPLHF	TGTGCCAGCAGCAGAAAGGACAGGGGACTTGGTTCACCCCTCCACTTT
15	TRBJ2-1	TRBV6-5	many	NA	CASSYEAGAYNEQFF	TGTGCCAGCAGTTACGAGGCAGGGGCCTACAATGAGCAGTTCTTC
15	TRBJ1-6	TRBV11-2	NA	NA	CASSPPGSSDSPLHF	TGTGCCAGCAGCCCCCCCGGGTCCTCAGATTCACCCCTCCACTTT
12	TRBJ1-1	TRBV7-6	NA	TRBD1	CASSSDRGEAFF	TGTGCCAGCAGCTCCGACAGGGGGGAAGCTTTCTTT
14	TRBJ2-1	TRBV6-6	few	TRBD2	CASSYTSGEDEQFF	TGTGCCAGCAGTTATACTAGCGGGGAAGATGAGCAGTTCTTC
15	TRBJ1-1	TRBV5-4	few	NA	CASSTPQIRGTEAFF	TGTGCCAGCAGCACCCCTCAGATAAGGGGCACTGAAGCTTTCTTT
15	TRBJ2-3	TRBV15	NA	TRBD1	CATSRGTGSTDTQYF	TGTGCCACCAGCAGAGGGACAGGGAGCACAGATACGCAGTATTTT
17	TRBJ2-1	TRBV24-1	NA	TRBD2	CATSDFKRGSSYNEQFF	TGTGCCACCAGTGATTTCAAGCGGGGGAGCTCCTACAATGAGCAGTTCTTC
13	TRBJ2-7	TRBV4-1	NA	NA	CASSQVGPYEQYF	TGCGCCAGCAGCCAAGTGGGACCCTACGAGCAGTACTTC
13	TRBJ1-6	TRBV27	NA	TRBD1	CASGTGDNSPLHF	TGTGCCAGCGGGACAGGGGATAATTCACCCCTCCACTTT
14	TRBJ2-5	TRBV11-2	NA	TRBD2	CASSWGGPRETQYF	TGTGCCAGCAGCTGGGGGGGTCCTCGGGAGACCCAGTACTTC
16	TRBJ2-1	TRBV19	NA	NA	CASSILGPKLYNEQFF	TGTGCCAGTAGTATTCTCGGACCCAAATTATACAATGAGCAGTTCTTC
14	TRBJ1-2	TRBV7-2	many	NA	CASRGIGPYYGYTF	TGTGCCAGCAGAGGGATCGGCCCCTACTATGGCTACACCTTC
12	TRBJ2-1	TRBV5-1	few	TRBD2	CASSGGVNEQFF	TGCGCCAGCAGCGGGGGGGTGAATGAGCAGTTCTTC
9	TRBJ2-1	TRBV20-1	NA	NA	CSAHAEQFF	TGCAGTGCCCACGCCGAGCAGTTCTTC
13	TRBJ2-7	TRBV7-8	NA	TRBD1	CSSFAGGFGEQYF	TGTTCCAGCTTTGCAGGGGGCTTCGGCGAGCAGTACTTC
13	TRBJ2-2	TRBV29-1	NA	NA	CSVGLLNTGELFF	TGCAGCGTGGGACTTTTAAACACCGGGGAGCTGTTTTTT
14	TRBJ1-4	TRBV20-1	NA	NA	CSAKGLSTNEKLFF	TGCAGTGCTAAGGGTCTTTCAACTAATGAAAAACTGTTTTTT
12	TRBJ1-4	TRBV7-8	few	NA	CASSFGREKLFF	TGTGCCAGCAGCTTCGGCAGGGAAAAACTGTTTTTT
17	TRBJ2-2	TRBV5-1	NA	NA	CASSSEGSITNTGELFF	TGCGCCAGCAGCTCGGAAGGGTCGATCACGAACACCGGGGAGCTGTTTTTT
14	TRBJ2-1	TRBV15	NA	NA	CATSSQGLFNEQFF	TGTGCCACCAGCAGTCAGGGGTTATTCAATGAGCAGTTCTTC
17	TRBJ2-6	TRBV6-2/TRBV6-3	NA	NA	CASSYSNQHSGANVLTF	TGTGCCAGCAGTTACTCGAATCAGCACTCTGGGGCCAACGTCCTGACTTTC
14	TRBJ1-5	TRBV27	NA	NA	CASSLSAGNQPQHF	TGTGCCAGCAGTTTATCAGCCGGCAATCAGCCCCAGCATTTT
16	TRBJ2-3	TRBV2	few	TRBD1	CASRGTGAFRTDTQYF	TGTGCCAGCAGGGGGACAGGGGCCTTTCGCACAGATACGCAGTATTTT
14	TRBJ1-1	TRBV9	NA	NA	CASSTRGENTEAFF	TGTGCCAGCAGCACCCGGGGGGAGAACACTGAAGCTTTCTTT
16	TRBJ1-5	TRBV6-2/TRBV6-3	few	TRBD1	CASSAGQGRGNQPQHF	TGTGCCAGCAGTGCGGGACAGGGAAGGGGAAATCAGCCCCAGCATTTT
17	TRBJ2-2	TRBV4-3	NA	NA	CASSQDPEDTHTGELFF	TGCGCCAGCAGCCAAGACCCCGAGGACACTCACACCGGGGAGCTGTTTTTT
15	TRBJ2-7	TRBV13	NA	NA	CASSLQGTPAYEQYF	TGTGCCAGCAGCTTACAGGGGACACCAGCCTACGAGCAGTACTTC
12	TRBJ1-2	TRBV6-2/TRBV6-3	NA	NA	CASSYHRGGYTF	TGTGCCAGCAGTTATCATCGGGGAGGCTACACCTTC
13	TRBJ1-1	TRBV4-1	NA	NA	CASSNGRRTEAFF	TGCGCCAGCAGCAACGGACGGAGAACTGAAGCTTTCTTT
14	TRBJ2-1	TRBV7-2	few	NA	CASSLASQWNEQFF	TGTGCCAGCAGCTTAGCCTCCCAGTGGAATGAGCAGTTCTTC
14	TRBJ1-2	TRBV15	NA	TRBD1	CATSRDKGTGGYTF	TGTGCCACCAGCAGAGATAAGGGGACAGGAGGCTACACCTTC
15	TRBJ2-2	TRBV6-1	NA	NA	CASSAWTVNTGELFF	TGTGCCAGCAGTGCCTGGACGGTAAACACCGGGGAGCTGTTTTTT
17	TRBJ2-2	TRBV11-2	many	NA	CASSLDSGNANTGELFF	TGTGCCAGCAGCCTGGACAGTGGGAACGCGAACACCGGGGAGCTGTTTTTT
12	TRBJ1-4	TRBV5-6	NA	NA	CASRRTGEKLFF	TGTGCCAGCCGCCGGACCGGTGAAAAACTGTTTTTT
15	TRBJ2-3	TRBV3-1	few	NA	CASSQPGRPVDTQYF	TGTGCCAGCAGCCAACCTGGCCGTCCGGTGGATACGCAGTATTTT
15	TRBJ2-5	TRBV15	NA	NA	CATSATGFSQETQYF	TGTGCCACCAGCGCTACAGGGTTCAGTCAAGAGACCCAGTACTTC
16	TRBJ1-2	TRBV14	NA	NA	CASSQEVLSSNYGYTF	TGTGCCAGCAGCCAAGAGGTCCTCTCTTCTAACTATGGCTACACCTTC
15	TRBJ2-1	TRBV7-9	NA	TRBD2	CASRPPGPGGNEQFF	TGTGCCAGCCGGCCCCCGGGACCGGGGGGGAATGAGCAGTTCTTC
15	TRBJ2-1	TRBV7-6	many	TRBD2	CASSASGGALNEQFF	TGTGCCAGCAGCGCTAGCGGGGGGGCCTTGAATGAGCAGTTCTTC
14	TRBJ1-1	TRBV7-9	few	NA	CASRLEGRGTEAFF	TGTGCCAGCAGATTGGAGGGACGAGGCACTGAAGCTTTCTTT
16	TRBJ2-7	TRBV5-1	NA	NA	CASSLESGQPVYEQYF	TGCGCCAGCAGCTTGGAGTCGGGACAACCAGTCTACGAGCAGTACTTC
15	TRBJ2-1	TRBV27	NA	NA	CASSLRGTPYNEQFF	TGTGCCAGCAGTTTAAGGGGGACCCCCTACAATGAGCAGTTCTTC
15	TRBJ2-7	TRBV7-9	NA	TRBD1	CASRPAGQGSYEQYF	TGTGCCAGCAGGCCCGCGGGACAGGGGTCCTACGAGCAGTACTTC
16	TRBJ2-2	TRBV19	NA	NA	CASSASWGADTGELFF	TGTGCCAGTAGCGCCAGCTGGGGCGCCGACACCGGGGAGCTGTTTTTT
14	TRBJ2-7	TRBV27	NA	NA	CASSLLGGRREQYF	TGTGCCAGCAGTTTATTAGGGGGGCGCCGCGAGCAGTACTTC
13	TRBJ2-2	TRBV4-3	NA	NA	CASTPGPTGELFF	TGCGCCAGCACCCCAGGGCCCACCGGGGAGCTGTTTTTT
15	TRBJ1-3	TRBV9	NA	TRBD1	CASSVEDRAGNTIYF	TGTGCCAGCAGCGTAGAGGACAGGGCTGGAAACACCATATATTTT
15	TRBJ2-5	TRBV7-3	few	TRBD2	CASSLMPSGGETQYF	TGTGCCAGCAGCTTAATGCCTAGCGGGGGAGAGACCCAGTACTTC
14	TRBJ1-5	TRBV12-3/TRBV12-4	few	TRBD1	CASSGQGLNQPQHF	TGTGCCAGCAGCGGACAGGGGCTTAATCAGCCCCAGCATTTT